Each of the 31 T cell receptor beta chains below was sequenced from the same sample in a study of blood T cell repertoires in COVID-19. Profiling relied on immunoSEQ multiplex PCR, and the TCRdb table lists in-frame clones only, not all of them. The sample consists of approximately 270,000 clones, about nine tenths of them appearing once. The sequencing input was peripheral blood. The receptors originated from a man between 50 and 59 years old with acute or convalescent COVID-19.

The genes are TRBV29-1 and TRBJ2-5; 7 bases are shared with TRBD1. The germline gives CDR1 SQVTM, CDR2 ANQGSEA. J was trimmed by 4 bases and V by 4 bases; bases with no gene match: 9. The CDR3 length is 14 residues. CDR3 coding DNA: TGCAGCGTTGGAGGGCCGACAGGGTCAGAGACCCAGTACTTC. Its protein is CSVGGPTGSETQYF.

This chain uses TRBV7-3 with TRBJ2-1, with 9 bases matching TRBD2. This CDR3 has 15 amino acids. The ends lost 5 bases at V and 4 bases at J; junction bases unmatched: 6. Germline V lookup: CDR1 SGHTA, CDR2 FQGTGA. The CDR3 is CASSPASGVYNEQFF. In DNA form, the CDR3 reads TGTGCCAGCAGCCCCGCTAGCGGGGTTTACAATGAGCAGTTCTTC.

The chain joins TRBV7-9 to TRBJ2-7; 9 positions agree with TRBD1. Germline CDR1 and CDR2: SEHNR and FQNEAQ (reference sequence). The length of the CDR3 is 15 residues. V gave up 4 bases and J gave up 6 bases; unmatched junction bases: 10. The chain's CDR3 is CASSWPGQGHSEQYF. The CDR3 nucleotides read TGTGCCAGCAGCTGGCCGGGACAGGGACATAGCGAGCAGTACTTC. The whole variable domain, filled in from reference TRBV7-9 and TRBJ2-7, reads DTGVSQNPRHKITKRGQNVTFRCDPISEHNRLYWYRQTLGQGPEFLTYFQNEAQLEKSRLLSDRFSAERPKGSFSTLEIQRTEQGDSAMYLCASSWPGQGHSEQYFGPGTRLTVT.

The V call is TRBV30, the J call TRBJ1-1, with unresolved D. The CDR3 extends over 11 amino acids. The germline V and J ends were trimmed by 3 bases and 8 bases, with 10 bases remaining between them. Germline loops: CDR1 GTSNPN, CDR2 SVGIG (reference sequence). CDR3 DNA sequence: TGTGCCTGGAGCCCCGCGGGCGAAGCTTTCTTT. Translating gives CAWSPAGEAFF.

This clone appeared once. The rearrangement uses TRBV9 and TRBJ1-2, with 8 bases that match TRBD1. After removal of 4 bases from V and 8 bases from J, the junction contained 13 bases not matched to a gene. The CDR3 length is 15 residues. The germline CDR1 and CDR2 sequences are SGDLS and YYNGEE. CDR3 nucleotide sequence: TGTGCCAGCAGCCTTACCGAGTCAGGGGGCTACGGCTACACCTTC. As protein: CASSLTESGGYGYTF.

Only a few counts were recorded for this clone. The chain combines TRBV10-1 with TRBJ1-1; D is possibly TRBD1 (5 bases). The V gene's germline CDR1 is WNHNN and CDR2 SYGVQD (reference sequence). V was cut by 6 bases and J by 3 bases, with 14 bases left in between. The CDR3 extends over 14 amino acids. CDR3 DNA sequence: TGCGCCAGCAGAAGGGGTCCTGGGGACACTGAAGCTTTCTTT. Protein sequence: CASRRGPGDTEAFF.

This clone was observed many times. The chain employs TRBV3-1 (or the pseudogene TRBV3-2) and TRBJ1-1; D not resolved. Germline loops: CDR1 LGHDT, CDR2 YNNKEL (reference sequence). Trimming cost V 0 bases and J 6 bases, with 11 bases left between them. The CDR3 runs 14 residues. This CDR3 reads CASSQDGAVPEAFF. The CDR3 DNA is TGTGCCAGCAGCCAAGATGGTGCAGTCCCTGAAGCTTTCTTT.

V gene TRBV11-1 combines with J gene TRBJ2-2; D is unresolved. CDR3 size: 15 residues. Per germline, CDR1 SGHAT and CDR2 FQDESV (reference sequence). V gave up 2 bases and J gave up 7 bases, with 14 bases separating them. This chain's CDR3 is CASSLNIGSGGELFF. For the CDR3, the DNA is TGTGCCAGCAGCTTAAATATCGGGTCGGGCGGGGAGCTGTTTTTT.

Here the CDR3 reads CASSPDGETQYF. CDR3 nucleotide sequence: TGTGCCAGCAGCCCCGACGGGGAGACCCAGTACTTC. This rearrangement joins TRBV7-9 to TRBJ2-5; D is ambiguous. CDR3 length: 12 amino acids. Deletions cut 5 bases from V and 5 bases from J, with 9 bases between. The germline CDR1 and CDR2 sequences are SEHNR and FQNEAQ (reference sequence).

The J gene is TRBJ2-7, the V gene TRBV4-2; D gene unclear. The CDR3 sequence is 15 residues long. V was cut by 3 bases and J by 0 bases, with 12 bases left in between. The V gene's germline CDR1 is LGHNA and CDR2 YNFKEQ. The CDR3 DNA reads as TGTGCCAGCAGCCACGAGACTCATCCCTCCTACGAGCAGTACTTC. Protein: CASSHETHPSYEQYF.

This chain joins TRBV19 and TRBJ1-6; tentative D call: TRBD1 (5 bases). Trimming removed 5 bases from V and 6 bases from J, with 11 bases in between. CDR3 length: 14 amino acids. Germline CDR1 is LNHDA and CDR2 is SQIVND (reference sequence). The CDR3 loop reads CASSDQRGNSPLHF. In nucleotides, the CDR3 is TGTGCCAGTAGTGACCAAAGGGGTAATTCACCCCTCCACTTT.

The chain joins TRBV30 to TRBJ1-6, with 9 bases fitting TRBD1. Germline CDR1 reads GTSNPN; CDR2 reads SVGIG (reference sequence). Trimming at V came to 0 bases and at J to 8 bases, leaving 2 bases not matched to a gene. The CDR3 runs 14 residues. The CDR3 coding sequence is TGTGCCTGGAGTGTACAGGGGGCCCATTCACCCCTCCACTTT. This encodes CAWSVQGAHSPLHF. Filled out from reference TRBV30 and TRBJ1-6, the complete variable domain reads SQTIHQWPATLVQPVGSPLSLECTVEGTSNPNLYWYRQAAGRGLQLLFYSVGIGQISSEVPQNLSASRPQDRQFILSSKKLLLSDSGFYLCAWSVQGAHSPLHFGNGTRLTVT.

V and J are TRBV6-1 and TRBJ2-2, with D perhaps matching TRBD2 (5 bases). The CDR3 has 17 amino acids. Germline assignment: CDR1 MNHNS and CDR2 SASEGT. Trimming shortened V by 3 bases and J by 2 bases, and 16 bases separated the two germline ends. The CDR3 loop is CASSDGWAGVNTGELFF. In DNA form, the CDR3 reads TGTGCCAGCAGTGATGGGTGGGCCGGGGTTAACACCGGGGAGCTGTTTTTT.

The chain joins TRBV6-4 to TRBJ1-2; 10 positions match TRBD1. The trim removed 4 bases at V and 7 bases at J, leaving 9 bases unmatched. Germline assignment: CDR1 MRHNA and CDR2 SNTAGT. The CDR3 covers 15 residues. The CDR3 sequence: CASSARQGAIGGYTF. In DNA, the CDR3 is TGTGCCAGCAGTGCCAGACAGGGGGCTATAGGTGGCTACACCTTC.

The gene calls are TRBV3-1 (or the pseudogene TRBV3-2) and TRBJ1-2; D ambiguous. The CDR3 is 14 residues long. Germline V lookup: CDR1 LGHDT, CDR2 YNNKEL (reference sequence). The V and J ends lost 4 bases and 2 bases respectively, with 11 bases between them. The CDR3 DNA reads TGTGCCAGCAGCCCCCTGTCGGGGAACTATGGCTACACCTTC. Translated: CASSPLSGNYGYTF.

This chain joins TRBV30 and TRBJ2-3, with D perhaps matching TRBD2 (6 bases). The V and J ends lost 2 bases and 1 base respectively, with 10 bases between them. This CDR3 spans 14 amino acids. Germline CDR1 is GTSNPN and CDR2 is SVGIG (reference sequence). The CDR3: CAWSQASGTDTQYF. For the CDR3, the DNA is TGTGCCTGGAGTCAAGCTAGCGGCACAGATACGCAGTATTTT. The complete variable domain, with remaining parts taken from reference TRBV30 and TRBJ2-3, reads SQTIHQWPATLVQPVGSPLSLECTVEGTSNPNLYWYRQAAGRGLQLLFYSVGIGQISSEVPQNLSASRPQDRQFILSSKKLLLSDSGFYLCAWSQASGTDTQYFGPGTRLTVL.

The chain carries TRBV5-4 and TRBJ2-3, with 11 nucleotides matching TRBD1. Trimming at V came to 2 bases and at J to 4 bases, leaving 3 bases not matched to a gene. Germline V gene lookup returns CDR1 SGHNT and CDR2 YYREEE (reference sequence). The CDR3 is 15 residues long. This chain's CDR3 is CASSFPGQGADTQYF. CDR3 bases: TGTGCCAGCAGCTTCCCGGGACAGGGGGCAGATACGCAGTATTTT.

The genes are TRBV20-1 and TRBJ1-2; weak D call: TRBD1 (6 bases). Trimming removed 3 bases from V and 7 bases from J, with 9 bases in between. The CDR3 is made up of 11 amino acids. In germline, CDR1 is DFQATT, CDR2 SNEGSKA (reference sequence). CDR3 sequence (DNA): TGCAGTGCTAGGGGGGCTTTTGGCTACACCTTC. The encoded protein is CSARGAFGYTF.

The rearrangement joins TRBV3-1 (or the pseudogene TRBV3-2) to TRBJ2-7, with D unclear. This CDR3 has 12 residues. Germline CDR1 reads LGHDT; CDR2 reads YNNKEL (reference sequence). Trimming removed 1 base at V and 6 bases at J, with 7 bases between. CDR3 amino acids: CASSQGSIEQYF. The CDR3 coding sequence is TGTGCCAGCAGCCAAGGTTCAATCGAGCAGTACTTC.

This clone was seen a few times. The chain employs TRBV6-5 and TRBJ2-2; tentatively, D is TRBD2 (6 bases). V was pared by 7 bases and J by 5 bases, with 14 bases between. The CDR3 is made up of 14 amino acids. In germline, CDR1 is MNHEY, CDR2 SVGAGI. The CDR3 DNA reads TGTGCCAGCACCGCCGGGACTCGTACCGGGGAGCTGTTTTTT. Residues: CASTAGTRTGELFF.

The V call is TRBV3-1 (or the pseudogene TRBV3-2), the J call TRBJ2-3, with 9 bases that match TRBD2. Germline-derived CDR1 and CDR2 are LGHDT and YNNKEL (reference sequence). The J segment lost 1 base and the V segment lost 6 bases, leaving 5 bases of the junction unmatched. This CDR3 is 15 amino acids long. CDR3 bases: TGTGCCAGCAGTCCTAGCGGGATACGCACAGATACGCAGTATTTT. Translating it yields CASSPSGIRTDTQYF.

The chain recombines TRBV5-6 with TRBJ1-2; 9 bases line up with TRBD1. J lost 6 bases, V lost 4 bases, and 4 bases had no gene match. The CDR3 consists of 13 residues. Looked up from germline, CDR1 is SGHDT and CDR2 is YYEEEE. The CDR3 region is CASSQGQGHGYTF. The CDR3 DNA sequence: TGTGCCAGCAGCCAGGGACAGGGTCATGGCTACACCTTC. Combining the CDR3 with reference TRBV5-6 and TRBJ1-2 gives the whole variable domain DAGVTQSPTHLIKTRGQQVTLRCSPKSGHDTVSWYQQALGQGPQFIFQYYEEEERQRGNFPDRFSGHQFPNYSSELNVNALLLGDSALYLCASSQGQGHGYTFGSGTRLTVV.

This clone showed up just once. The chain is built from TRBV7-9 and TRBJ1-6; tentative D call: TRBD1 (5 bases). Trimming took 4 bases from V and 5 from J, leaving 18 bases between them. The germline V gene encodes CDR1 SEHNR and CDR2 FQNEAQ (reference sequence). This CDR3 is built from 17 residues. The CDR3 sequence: CASSSDSLGGHNSPLHF. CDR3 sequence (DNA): TGTGCCAGCAGCTCCGACAGTTTGGGAGGCCATAATTCACCCCTCCACTTT.

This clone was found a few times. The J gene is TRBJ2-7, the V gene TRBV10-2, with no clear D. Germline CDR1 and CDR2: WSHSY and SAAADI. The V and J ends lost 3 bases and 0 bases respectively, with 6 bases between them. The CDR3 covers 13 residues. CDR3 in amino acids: CASSDPPSYEQYF. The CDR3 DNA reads TGCGCCAGCAGTGATCCTCCCTCCTACGAGCAGTACTTC.

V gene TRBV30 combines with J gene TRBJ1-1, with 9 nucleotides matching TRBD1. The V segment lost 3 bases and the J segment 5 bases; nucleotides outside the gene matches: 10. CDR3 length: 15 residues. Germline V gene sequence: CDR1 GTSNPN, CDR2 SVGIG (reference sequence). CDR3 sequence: CAWRPPGTGRTEAFF. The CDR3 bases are TGTGCCTGGAGACCGCCCGGGACAGGGAGGACTGAAGCTTTCTTT. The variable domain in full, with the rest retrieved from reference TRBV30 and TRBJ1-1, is SQTIHQWPATLVQPVGSPLSLECTVEGTSNPNLYWYRQAAGRGLQLLFYSVGIGQISSEVPQNLSASRPQDRQFILSSKKLLLSDSGFYLCAWRPPGTGRTEAFFGQGTRLTVV.

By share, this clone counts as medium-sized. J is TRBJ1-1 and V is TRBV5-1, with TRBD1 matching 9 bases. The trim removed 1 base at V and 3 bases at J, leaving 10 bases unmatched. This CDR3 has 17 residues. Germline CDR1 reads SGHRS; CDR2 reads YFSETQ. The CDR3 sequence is CASSLYFETGGDTEAFF. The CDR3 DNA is TGCGCCAGCAGCTTGTATTTCGAGACAGGGGGAGACACTGAAGCTTTCTTT.

The CDR3 spells CASSWLAGEQFF. The CDR3 DNA sequence: TGTGCCAGCAGTTGGCTAGCGGGGGAGCAGTTCTTC. This rearrangement joins TRBV6-5 to TRBJ2-1; 9 nucleotides match TRBD2. V shed 4 bases and J 10 bases; nucleotides not matched to a gene: 2. Germline CDR1 reads MNHEY; CDR2 reads SVGAGI. The CDR3 covers 12 residues.

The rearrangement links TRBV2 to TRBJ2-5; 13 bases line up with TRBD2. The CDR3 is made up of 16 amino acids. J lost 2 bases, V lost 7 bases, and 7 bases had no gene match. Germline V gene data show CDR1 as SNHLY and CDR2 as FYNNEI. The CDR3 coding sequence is TGTGCCAGCAAGGGAGGACTAGCGGGGGTTCAAGAGACCCAGTACTTC. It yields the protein CASKGGLAGVQETQYF.

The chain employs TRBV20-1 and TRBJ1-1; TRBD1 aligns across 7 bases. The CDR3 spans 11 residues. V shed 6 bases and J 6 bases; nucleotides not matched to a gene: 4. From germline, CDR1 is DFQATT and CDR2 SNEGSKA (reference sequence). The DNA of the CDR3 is TGCAGTGCAAGACAGGGCTCTGAAGCTTTCTTT. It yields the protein CSARQGSEAFF.

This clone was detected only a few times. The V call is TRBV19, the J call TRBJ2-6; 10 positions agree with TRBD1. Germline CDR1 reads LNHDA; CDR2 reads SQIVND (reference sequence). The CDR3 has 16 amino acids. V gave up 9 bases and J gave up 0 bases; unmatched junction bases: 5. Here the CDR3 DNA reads TGTGCCAGCGGGGACAGGGGAAGCTCTGGGGCCAACGTCCTGACTTTC. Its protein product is CASGDRGSSGANVLTF.

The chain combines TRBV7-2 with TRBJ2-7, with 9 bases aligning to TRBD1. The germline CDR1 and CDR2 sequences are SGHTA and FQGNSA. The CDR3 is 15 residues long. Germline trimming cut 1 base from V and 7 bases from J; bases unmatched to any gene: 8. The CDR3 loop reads CASSLEGQGPREQYF. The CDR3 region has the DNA TGTGCCAGCAGCTTAGAGGGACAGGGCCCCCGGGAGCAGTACTTC.